Below, one T cell receptor (beta chain) is given with its context. What it binds is unknown. This specimen belongs to a study of shared clonotypes between healthy human individuals. Study observations and caveats: Sampling included only blood; tissue repertoires likely differ. The study drew on few donors, limiting represented genetic and exposure-history diversity.

Without sorting, samples used about 90 million PBMCs for genomic DNA. Germline V gene sequence: CDR1 SGHDT, CDR2 YYEEEE. The CDR3 spans 15 residues. V was clipped by 4 bases and J by 4 bases, with 17 bases between them. The assay used deep level. The data were produced by immunoSEQ multiplex PCR, yet TCRdb's version contains in-frame clones alone and is incomplete. Counted here are under 600,000 clones, 60% to 80% occurring once; the ten biggest clones make up around 13%. The source material was PBMCs. The V and J genes are TRBV5-6 and TRBJ1-1; weak D call: TRBD1 (5 bases). The clonotype originates from a middle-aged woman in good health. Some clones in this sample may be carry-over from other donors' samples. CDR3 coding DNA: TGTGCCAGCAGCCCGTCGTGGGGGATGTTCACTGAAGCTTTCTTT. As protein: CASSPSWGMFTEAFF.